Listed below are T cell receptor beta chains from one sample, sequenced in a study of beta chain features in type 1 diabetes. Profiled with immunoSEQ multiplex PCR; TCRdb holds only in-frame clones, not every one. This sample carries about 350,000 clones, about 19% of them seen once, and the ten largest clones take 0.044%. The sample was naive CD4+ T cells from blood. The receptors stem from a woman under 30 in good health. CDR3s include the opening cysteine and the closing phenylalanine or tryptophan. D genes are given only for firm matches. Clone sizes are given selectively: once, few, many, or a class where the clone is expanded.

CDR3 DNA: TGCGCCAGCAGCCTAGAGGGGAGCACCGGGGAGCTGTTTTTT
CDR3 protein: CASSLEGSTGELFF
J gene: TRBJ2-2
D gene: .
V gene: TRBV4-1
clone size: few

CDR3 DNA: TGTGCCAGCAGCACCGTCAGCGGTCCCTACGAGCAGTACTTC
CDR3 protein: CASSTVSGPYEQYF
J gene: TRBJ2-7
D gene: .
V gene: TRBV6-1
clone size: few

CDR3 DNA: TGTGCCAGCAGCTTAGTAGGACAGAACTATGGCTACACCTTC
CDR3 protein: CASSLVGQNYGYTF
J gene: TRBJ1-2
D gene: .
V gene: TRBV7-2
clone size: .

CDR3 DNA: TGTGCCAGCAGCGTAGAGAGCCCATACTCTGGAAACACCATATATTTT
CDR3 protein: CASSVESPYSGNTIYF
J gene: TRBJ1-3
D gene: .
V gene: TRBV9
clone size: .

CDR3 DNA: TGCGCCAGCAGTTTAACTAGCGACTCCTACAATGAGCAGTTCTTC
CDR3 protein: CASSLTSDSYNEQFF
J gene: TRBJ2-1
D gene: TRBD2
V gene: TRBV5-1
clone size: .

CDR3 DNA: TGCGCCAGCACCCTGGACGGGGGAGTGAATGAGCAGTTCTTC
CDR3 protein: CASTLDGGVNEQFF
J gene: TRBJ2-1
D gene: .
V gene: TRBV5-1
clone size: few

CDR3 DNA: TGCGCCAGCTGCTTGGACAGGGTCGGCGAGACCCAGTACTTC
CDR3 protein: CASCLDRVGETQYF
J gene: TRBJ2-5
D gene: TRBD1
V gene: TRBV5-1
clone size: .

CDR3 DNA: TGTGCCAGCAGTCCTTACAGGGCGGCTCAGCCCCAGCATTTT
CDR3 protein: CASSPYRAAQPQHF
J gene: TRBJ1-5
D gene: .
V gene: TRBV6-5
clone size: few

CDR3 DNA: TGTGCCAGCAGTGCCCAGGGGGCAAAGCAGTACTTC
CDR3 protein: CASSAQGAKQYF
J gene: TRBJ2-7
D gene: TRBD1
V gene: TRBV2
clone size: few

CDR3 DNA: TGTGCCAGCAGTTTTTGGGGGCCCCTCTACGAGCAGTACTTC
CDR3 protein: CASSFWGPLYEQYF
J gene: TRBJ2-7
D gene: .
V gene: TRBV27
clone size: .

CDR3 DNA: TGTGCCAGCAGCTTAGTATACAATGAGCAGTTCTTC
CDR3 protein: CASSLVYNEQFF
J gene: TRBJ2-1
D gene: .
V gene: TRBV7-9
clone size: .

CDR3 DNA: TGTGCCAGTAGCCGCACTAGCGGAGGGGGCTACGAGCAGTACTTC
CDR3 protein: CASSRTSGGGYEQYF
J gene: TRBJ2-7
D gene: TRBD2
V gene: TRBV19
clone size: .

CDR3 DNA: TGCGCCAGCAGCTTAGCCGGGACAGGGGTGAGCGAAAAACTGTTTTTT
CDR3 protein: CASSLAGTGVSEKLFF
J gene: TRBJ1-4
D gene: TRBD1
V gene: TRBV5-1
clone size: few

CDR3 DNA: TGTGCCAGCAGCCCAAATGCGGGGGGGCCTTACGAGCAGTACTTC
CDR3 protein: CASSPNAGGPYEQYF
J gene: TRBJ2-7
D gene: TRBD2
V gene: TRBV9
clone size: .

CDR3 DNA: TGCGCCAGCTCTTGGGCCGGGACTAGTACAGTCGATGAGCAGTTCTTC
CDR3 protein: CASSWAGTSTVDEQFF
J gene: TRBJ2-1
D gene: TRBD2
V gene: TRBV5-1
clone size: few

CDR3 DNA: TGCGCCAGCAGCCGAACAGGGTCTGGGGCCAACGTCCTGACTTTC
CDR3 protein: CASSRTGSGANVLTF
J gene: TRBJ2-6
D gene: .
V gene: TRBV4-3
clone size: .

CDR3 DNA: TGTGCCAGCAGTCCCATAATAGGGACAGGGAAGGGACAAGAGACCCAGTACTTC
CDR3 protein: CASSPIIGTGKGQETQYF
J gene: TRBJ2-5
D gene: TRBD1
V gene: TRBV28
clone size: .

CDR3 DNA: TGTGCCTGGACAGGGGGTGGCTATGGCTACACCTTC
CDR3 protein: CAWTGGGYGYTF
J gene: TRBJ1-2
D gene: TRBD1
V gene: TRBV30
clone size: few

CDR3 DNA: TGCGCCAGCAGCTTGGAAGGGGGCGGTACTGAAGCTTTCTTT
CDR3 protein: CASSLEGGGTEAFF
J gene: TRBJ1-1
D gene: TRBD1
V gene: TRBV5-1
clone size: .

CDR3 DNA: TGCGCCAGCAGCTTGGCCGGGACTCCTAGCACAGATACGCAGTATTTT
CDR3 protein: CASSLAGTPSTDTQYF
J gene: TRBJ2-3
D gene: .
V gene: TRBV5-1
clone size: few

CDR3 DNA: TGTGCCAGTAGTATTGGAAGGGGTTTCGACACCGGGGAGCTGTTTTTT
CDR3 protein: CASSIGRGFDTGELFF
J gene: TRBJ2-2
D gene: .
V gene: TRBV19
clone size: .

CDR3 DNA: TGTGCCAGCAGTGAATACGCGTCCTCCTTTCGCGAGCAGTACTTC
CDR3 protein: CASSEYASSFREQYF
J gene: TRBJ2-7
D gene: .
V gene: TRBV25-1
clone size: few

CDR3 DNA: TGTGCCTGGAGTGTAGCAGGTGGGCCCGCGAATTCACCCCTCCACTTT
CDR3 protein: CAWSVAGGPANSPLHF
J gene: TRBJ1-6
D gene: .
V gene: TRBV30
clone size: .

CDR3 DNA: TGTGCCTGGAAGGATCTCAACAGCGAGGGCGAGCAGTACTTC
CDR3 protein: CAWKDLNSEGEQYF
J gene: TRBJ2-7
D gene: .
V gene: TRBV30
clone size: few

CDR3 DNA: TGCGCCAGCAGTCAATGCAATGGACAGGGAGAAACCGGGGAGCTGTTTTTT
CDR3 protein: CASSQCNGQGETGELFF
J gene: TRBJ2-2
D gene: TRBD1
V gene: TRBV23-1
clone size: .

CDR3 DNA: TGCGCCAGCAGTCAATCGACTAGCGGCCCCTACGAGCAGTACTTC
CDR3 protein: CASSQSTSGPYEQYF
J gene: TRBJ2-7
D gene: TRBD2
V gene: TRBV23-1
clone size: .

CDR3 DNA: TGCGCCAGCAGCCAATCTTGGGGGCCTGGGGCCAACGTCCTGACTTTC
CDR3 protein: CASSQSWGPGANVLTF
J gene: TRBJ2-6
D gene: .
V gene: TRBV4-3
clone size: few

CDR3 DNA: TGCAGCGTTTCGGGTAGGAACACTGAAGCTTTCTTT
CDR3 protein: CSVSGRNTEAFF
J gene: TRBJ1-1
D gene: .
V gene: TRBV29-1
clone size: few

CDR3 DNA: TGTGCCAGCTCAACCACAGGGGCTGGAAACACCATATATTTT
CDR3 protein: CASSTTGAGNTIYF
J gene: TRBJ1-3
D gene: TRBD1
V gene: TRBV18
clone size: .

CDR3 DNA: TGTGCCAGCAGCTTAGGACAGACCTATGGCTACACCTTC
CDR3 protein: CASSLGQTYGYTF
J gene: TRBJ1-2
D gene: .
V gene: TRBV7-9
clone size: .

CDR3 DNA: TGTGCAAGTCGCTTCGGACAGGGAGGTCTGTACTTC
CDR3 protein: CASRFGQGGLYF
J gene: TRBJ2-7
D gene: .
V gene: TRBV12-2
clone size: few

CDR3 DNA: TGTGCCAGCAGCTCCAGAGAGACCCAGTACTTC
CDR3 protein: CASSSRETQYF
J gene: TRBJ2-5
D gene: .
V gene: TRBV11-2
clone size: .

CDR3 DNA: TGTGCCAGCGCGAAGGGGCACTATGGCTACACCTTC
CDR3 protein: CASAKGHYGYTF
J gene: TRBJ1-2
D gene: .
V gene: TRBV19
clone size: few

CDR3 DNA: TGTGCCAGCAGTCCCCACGGAGGCGAGCAGTACTTC
CDR3 protein: CASSPHGGEQYF
J gene: TRBJ2-7
D gene: .
V gene: TRBV28
clone size: few

CDR3 DNA: TGCGCCAGCAGCTTTACTGTTCCTTCCTACGAGCAGTACTTC
CDR3 protein: CASSFTVPSYEQYF
J gene: TRBJ2-7
D gene: .
V gene: TRBV5-1
clone size: few

CDR3 DNA: TGCGCCAGCAGCCCCGACAGGGCCGATACTAACTATGGCTACACCTTC
CDR3 protein: CASSPDRADTNYGYTF
J gene: TRBJ1-2
D gene: TRBD1
V gene: TRBV5-1
clone size: .

CDR3 DNA: TGTGCCAGCAGTTACTCGGGGCAGCGCACAGATACGCAGTATTTT
CDR3 protein: CASSYSGQRTDTQYF
J gene: TRBJ2-3
D gene: .
V gene: TRBV6-5
clone size: few

CDR3 DNA: TGTGCCAGCAGCTCTCGGAGCGGGCGGCAGTACTTC
CDR3 protein: CASSSRSGRQYF
J gene: TRBJ2-7
D gene: .
V gene: TRBV7-9
clone size: few

CDR3 DNA: TGTGCCAGCAGCCGGACAGAAAACTATGGCTACACCTTC
CDR3 protein: CASSRTENYGYTF
J gene: TRBJ1-2
D gene: .
V gene: TRBV14
clone size: .